Listed below are T cell receptor beta chains from one sample, sequenced in a study of CD8+ T cells in alopecia areata. Clones were sequenced by immunoSEQ multiplex PCR, and TCRdb holds only the in-frame ones, with some missing. The sample records about 200,000 clones, roughly 50% being singletons. Sequencing was done on a sample of CD8+ T cells sorted from blood. The receptors stem from a human donor in good health. The CDR3 runs from the conserved cysteine through the conserved F or W. Each record gives: V gene, J gene, clone size, D gene, CDR3 DNA, CDR3 protein. D genes are given only for firm matches. Part of the rows lack a size; the others show once, few, many or a class for expanded clones.

v_call: TRBV7-9
j_call: TRBJ2-5
clone_size: .
d_call: TRBD2
cdr3_nt: TGTGCCAGCAGCCCCGGGACTAACCAAGAGACCCAGTACTTC
cdr3_aa: CASSPGTNQETQYF

v_call: TRBV6-4
j_call: TRBJ2-3
clone_size: few
d_call: .
cdr3_nt: TGTGCCAGCAGTGAGCAGGCGGCCATTGGCACAGATACGCAGTATTTT
cdr3_aa: CASSEQAAIGTDTQYF

v_call: TRBV18
j_call: TRBJ2-7
clone_size: few
d_call: .
cdr3_nt: TGTGCCAGCTCACCCGACCCAAGGTTCGAGCAGTACTTC
cdr3_aa: CASSPDPRFEQYF

v_call: TRBV5-6
j_call: TRBJ1-4
clone_size: few
d_call: .
cdr3_nt: TGTGCCAGCACCTTCGGGTCGACGGGAAAACTGTTTTTT
cdr3_aa: CASTFGSTGKLFF

v_call: TRBV7-9
j_call: TRBJ2-1
clone_size: few
d_call: .
cdr3_nt: TGTGCCAGCAGCCCCAGAGGGGGTCGGTCCTACAATGAGCAGTTCTTC
cdr3_aa: CASSPRGGRSYNEQFF

v_call: TRBV28
j_call: TRBJ1-2
clone_size: few
d_call: .
cdr3_nt: TGTGCCAGCAGTTTAACCCAGGCTAACTATGGCTACACCTTC
cdr3_aa: CASSLTQANYGYTF

v_call: TRBV5-6
j_call: TRBJ2-7
clone_size: .
d_call: .
cdr3_nt: TGTGCCAGCAGCTTGGCATCGTGGGAGCAGTACTTC
cdr3_aa: CASSLASWEQYF

v_call: TRBV21-1
j_call: TRBJ1-1
clone_size: few
d_call: .
cdr3_nt: TGTGCCAGCAGCAAAGAGAGGAACAGGTGCGCCCCCAATGAAGCTTTCTTT
cdr3_aa: CASSKERNRCAPNEAFF

v_call: TRBV15
j_call: TRBJ2-7
clone_size: .
d_call: .
cdr3_nt: TGTGCCACCAGCTCAGAGGAAGGGGCATCCCACTACGAGCAGTACTTC
cdr3_aa: CATSSEEGASHYEQYF

v_call: TRBV6-5
j_call: TRBJ1-1
clone_size: .
d_call: .
cdr3_nt: TGTGCCAGCAGCCCCGAAGGGCGGAACACTGAAGCTTTCTTT
cdr3_aa: CASSPEGRNTEAFF

v_call: TRBV2
j_call: TRBJ2-5
clone_size: few
d_call: .
cdr3_nt: TGTGCCAGCAGTGAAGCCTCGGGTCTGGACGAGACCCAGTACTTC
cdr3_aa: CASSEASGLDETQYF

v_call: TRBV6-5
j_call: TRBJ1-2
clone_size: .
d_call: .
cdr3_nt: TGTGCCAGCAGTTCTTCCGGGGGCTTTGGCTACACCTTC
cdr3_aa: CASSSSGGFGYTF

v_call: TRBV14
j_call: TRBJ2-2
clone_size: .
d_call: .
cdr3_nt: TGTGCCAGCAGCCAAGATCCGCTAGCCGGCGGGGAGCTGTTTTTT
cdr3_aa: CASSQDPLAGGELFF